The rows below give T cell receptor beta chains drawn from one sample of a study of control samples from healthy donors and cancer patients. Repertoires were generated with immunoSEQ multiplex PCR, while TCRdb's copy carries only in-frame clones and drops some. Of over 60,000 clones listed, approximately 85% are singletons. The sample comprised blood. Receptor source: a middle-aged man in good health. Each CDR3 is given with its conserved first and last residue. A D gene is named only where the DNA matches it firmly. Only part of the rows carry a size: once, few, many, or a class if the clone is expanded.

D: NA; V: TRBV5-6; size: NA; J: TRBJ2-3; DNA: TGTGCCAGCAGCTCCCTTTGGATACCCAACACAGATACGCAGTATTTT; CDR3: CASSSLWIPNTDTQYF
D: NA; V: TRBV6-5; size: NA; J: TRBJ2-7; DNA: TGTGCCAGCAGTCCCTACAGGGTGAGCGGCGGGGAGCAGTACTTC; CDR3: CASSPYRVSGGEQYF
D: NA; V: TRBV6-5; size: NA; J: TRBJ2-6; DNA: TGTGCCAGCAGCAGGGGCTCTGGGGCCAACGTCCTGACTTTC; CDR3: CASSRGSGANVLTF
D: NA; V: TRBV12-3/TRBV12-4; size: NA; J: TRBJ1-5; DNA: TGTGCCAGCAGCCCTGTCGATCAGCCCCAGCATTTT; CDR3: CASSPVDQPQHF
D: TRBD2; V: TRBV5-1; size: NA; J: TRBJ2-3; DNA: TGCGCCAGCGGACTAGCGGGAGCAGTCGATACGCAGTATTTT; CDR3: CASGLAGAVDTQYF
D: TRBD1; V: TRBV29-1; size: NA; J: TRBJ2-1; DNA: TGCAGCGCTATAGGGCGGGACAGGGGGCCTTACAATGAGCAGTTCTTC; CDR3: CSAIGRDRGPYNEQFF
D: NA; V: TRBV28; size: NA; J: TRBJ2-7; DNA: TGTGCCAGCGGAGAGGGAGTTCACGAGCAGTACTTC; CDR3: CASGEGVHEQYF
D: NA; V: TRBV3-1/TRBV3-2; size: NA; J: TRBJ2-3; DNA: TGTGCCAGCAGCCAAGATCCAAGCTCCTACACAGATACGCAGTATTTT; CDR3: CASSQDPSSYTDTQYF
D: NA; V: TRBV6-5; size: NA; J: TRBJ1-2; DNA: TGTGCCAGCAGTTACTCAGTTTGGGGAGGAGGTGGCTACACCTTC; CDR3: CASSYSVWGGGGYTF
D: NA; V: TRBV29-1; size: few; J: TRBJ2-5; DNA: TGCAGCGTTGATGGCCAGGGAGGAGGAGAGACCCAGTACTTC; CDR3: CSVDGQGGGETQYF
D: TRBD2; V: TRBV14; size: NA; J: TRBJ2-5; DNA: TGTGCCAGCAGCCAACTGCGGCGGGAGGGCCTCGAGACCCAGTACTTC; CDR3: CASSQLRREGLETQYF
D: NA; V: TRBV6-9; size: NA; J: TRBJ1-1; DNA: TGTGCCAGCAGTCCCACCTCAAATGAGAACACTGAAGCTTTCTTT; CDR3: CASSPTSNENTEAFF
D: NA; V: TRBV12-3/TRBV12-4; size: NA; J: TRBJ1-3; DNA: TGTGCCAGCAGTTTAGCGCCCTACACCATATATTTT; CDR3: CASSLAPYTIYF
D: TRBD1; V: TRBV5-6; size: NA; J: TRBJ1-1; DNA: TGTGCCAGCAGCTTGCTGGGACAGGGAGGCACTGAAGCTTTCTTT; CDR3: CASSLLGQGGTEAFF
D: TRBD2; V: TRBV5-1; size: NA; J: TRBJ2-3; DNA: TGCGCCAGCAGCCTTCAGCGGGGGCCCGGGTCGAGCACAGATACGCAGTATTTT; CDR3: CASSLQRGPGSSTDTQYF
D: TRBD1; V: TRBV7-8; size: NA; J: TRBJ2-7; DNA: TGTGCCAGCCTCCTACAGGGGAACTACGAGCAGTACTTC; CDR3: CASLLQGNYEQYF
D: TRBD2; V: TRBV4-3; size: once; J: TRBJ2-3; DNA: TGCGCCAGCAGCCCCGCGGGGGGGCCATCAGATACGCAGTATTTT; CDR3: CASSPAGGPSDTQYF
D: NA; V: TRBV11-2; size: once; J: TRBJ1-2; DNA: TGTGCCAGCAGCTTAAACAGCGCAGGCTACACCTTC; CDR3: CASSLNSAGYTF
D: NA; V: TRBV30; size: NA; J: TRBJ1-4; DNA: TGTGCCTGGAGTTCCCCCGCAGGGGCAACTAATGAAAAACTGTTTTTT; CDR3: CAWSSPAGATNEKLFF
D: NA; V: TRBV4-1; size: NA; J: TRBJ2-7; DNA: TGCGCCAGCAGCCAAGAACACGTCTGGCAGTTCCACGAGCAGTACTTC; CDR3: CASSQEHVWQFHEQYF
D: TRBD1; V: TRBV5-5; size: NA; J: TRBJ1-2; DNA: TGTGCCAGCAGCCTCGACAGGGCCAACTATGGCTACACCTTC; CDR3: CASSLDRANYGYTF
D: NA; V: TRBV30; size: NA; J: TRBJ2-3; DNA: TGTGCCTGGAGTGCCATAACAGATACGCAGTATTTT; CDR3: CAWSAITDTQYF
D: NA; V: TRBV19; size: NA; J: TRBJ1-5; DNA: TGTGCCAGTAGACGGGATTTGGCGGTCAATCAGCCCCAGCATTTT; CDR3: CASRRDLAVNQPQHF
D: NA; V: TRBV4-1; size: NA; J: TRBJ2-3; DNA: TGCGCCAGCAGCCAAGGTAGGGCCACAGATACGCAGTATTTT; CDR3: CASSQGRATDTQYF
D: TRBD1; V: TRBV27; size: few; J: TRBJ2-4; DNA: TGTGCCAGCAGGCCATCACAGGGGAATAGAAACATTCAGTACTTC; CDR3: CASRPSQGNRNIQYF
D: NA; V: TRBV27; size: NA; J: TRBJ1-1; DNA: TGTGCCAGCAGGAAGACAGGAGCCACTGAAGCTTTCTTT; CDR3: CASRKTGATEAFF
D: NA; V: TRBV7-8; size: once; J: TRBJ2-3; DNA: TGTGCCAGCAGCTCGCACAGTATATCCACAGATACGCAGTATTTT; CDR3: CASSSHSISTDTQYF
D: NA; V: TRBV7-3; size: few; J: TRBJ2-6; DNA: TGTGCCAGCAGCCCGGGACGGTTCTCTGGGGCCAACGTCCTGACTTTC; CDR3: CASSPGRFSGANVLTF
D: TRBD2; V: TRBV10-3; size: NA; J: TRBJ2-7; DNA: TGTGCCATCAGTGAGCTCTCCGGGGGGGCCGGCGAGCAGTACTTC; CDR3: CAISELSGGAGEQYF